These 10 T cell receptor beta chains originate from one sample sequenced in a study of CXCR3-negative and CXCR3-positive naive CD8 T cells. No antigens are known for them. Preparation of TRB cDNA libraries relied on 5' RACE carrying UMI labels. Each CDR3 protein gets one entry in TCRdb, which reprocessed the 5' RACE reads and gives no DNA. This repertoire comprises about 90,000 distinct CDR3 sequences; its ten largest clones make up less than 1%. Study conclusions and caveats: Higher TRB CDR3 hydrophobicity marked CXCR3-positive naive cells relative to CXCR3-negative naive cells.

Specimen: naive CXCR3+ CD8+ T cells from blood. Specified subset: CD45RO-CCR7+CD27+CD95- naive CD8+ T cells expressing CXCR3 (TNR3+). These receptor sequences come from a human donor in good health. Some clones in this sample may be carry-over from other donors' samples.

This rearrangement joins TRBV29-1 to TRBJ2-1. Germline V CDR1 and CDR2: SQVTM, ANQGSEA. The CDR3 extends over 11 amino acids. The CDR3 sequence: CSVEGANEQFF.

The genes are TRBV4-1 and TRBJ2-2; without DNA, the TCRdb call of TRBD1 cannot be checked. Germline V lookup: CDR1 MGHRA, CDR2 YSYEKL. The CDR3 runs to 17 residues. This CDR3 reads CASSQDPGTGLGGELFF.

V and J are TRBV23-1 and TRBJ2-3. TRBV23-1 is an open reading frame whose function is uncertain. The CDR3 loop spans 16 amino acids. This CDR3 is CASSQSAKPTTDTQYF.

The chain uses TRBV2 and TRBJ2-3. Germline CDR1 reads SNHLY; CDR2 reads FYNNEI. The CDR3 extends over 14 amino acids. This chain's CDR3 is CASSEYQNTDTQYF. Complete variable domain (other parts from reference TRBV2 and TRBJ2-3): EPEVTQTPSHQVTQMGQEVILRCVPISNHLYFYWYRQILGQKVEFLVSFYNNEISEKSEIFDDQFSVERPDGSNFTLKIRSTKLEDSAMYFCASSEYQNTDTQYFGPGTRLTVL.

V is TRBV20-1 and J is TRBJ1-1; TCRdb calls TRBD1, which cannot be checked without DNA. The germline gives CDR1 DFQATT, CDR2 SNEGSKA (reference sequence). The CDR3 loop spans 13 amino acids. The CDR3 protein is CSARGLGDTEAFF.

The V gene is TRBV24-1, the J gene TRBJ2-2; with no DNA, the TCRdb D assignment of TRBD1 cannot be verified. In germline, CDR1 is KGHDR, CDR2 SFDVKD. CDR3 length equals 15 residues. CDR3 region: CATGPLQGNTGELFF.

The CDR3 sequence is CSVVVPEGAEAFF. The chain couples TRBV29-1 to TRBJ1-1; the D call from TCRdb, TRBD1, cannot be confirmed without DNA. CDR3 length: 13 residues. Germline lookup yields CDR1 SQVTM and CDR2 ANQGSEA.

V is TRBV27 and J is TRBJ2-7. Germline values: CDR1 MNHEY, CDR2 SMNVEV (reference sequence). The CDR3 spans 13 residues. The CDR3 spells CASSLLPDYEQYF.

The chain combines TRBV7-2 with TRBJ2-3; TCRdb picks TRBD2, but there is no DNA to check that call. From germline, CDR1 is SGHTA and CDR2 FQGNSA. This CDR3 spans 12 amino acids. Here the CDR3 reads CASRRVSDTQYF.

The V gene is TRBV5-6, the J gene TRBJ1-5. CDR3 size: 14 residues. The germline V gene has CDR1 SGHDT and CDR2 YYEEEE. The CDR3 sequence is CASSLASGFQPQHF.